This T cell receptor (beta chain) originates from a study of blood T cell repertoires in COVID-19. For the study at large: From T cells, B-cell-depleted T cells, or PBMCs came the material, which was cDNA or gDNA.

Authors' data handling: Amplification from reference gene primers served as the basis for estimated nucleated cell counts. TCRdb keeps only in-frame clones here, not all; method: immunoSEQ multiplex PCR. The D gene and trimming were derived from the DNA, and the V and J assignments and clone size from that table. The sample holds 210,000 or so clones, approximately 91% seen once. The CDR3 extends over 13 amino acids. Per germline, CDR1 SGHDT and CDR2 YYEEEE. V was clipped by 4 bases and J by 14 bases; unmatched bases: 7. This clonotype originated in a woman aged 40 to 55 who had recovered from COVID-19. The V call is TRBV5-6, the J call TRBJ2-3; 13 bases are a match to TRBD2. Sequenced input: peripheral blood. The CDR3 protein is CASSTLLAGGLYF. The CDR3 region has the DNA TGTGCCAGCAGCACTCTACTAGCGGGAGGGTTGTATTTT.